This T cell receptor (beta chain) derives from a study of CD8 T cells in Susac syndrome (dated by TCRdb to the late 2010s). For context, the study as a whole: Whether CD8+ T cell activation and differentiation in Susac syndrome was antigen driven was tested using repertoire sequencing.

About this clonotype itself: This clone's antigen is unknown. Base qualities are not at hand, and no much larger clone is one base apart.

Overall study outcomes, separate from this receptor: The TCR sequencing and HLA analysis was acknowledged to have included a relatively small number of individuals.

High-throughput TCR beta sequencing profiled peripheral blood CD8+ and CD4+ T cells from healthy donors, Susac syndrome patients and multiple sclerosis patients. The multiple sclerosis controls were treatment-naive patients who had stable or active relapsing-remitting disease and met the revised McDonald criteria. Bulk CD8+ and CD4+ T cells were purified by magnetic negative isolation, whereas CD8+ TEMRA cells were enriched by FACS. Blood was collected in EDTA tubes and processed within 24 hours, with PBMCs isolated through density gradient centrifugation. PBMCs destined for TCR sequencing were cryopreserved in liquid nitrogen and later thawed in a 37 °C water bath. The sorted or isolated CD4+, CD8+ and CD8+ TEMRA cells had a purity of 90% or higher. Relative to germline, V is missing 0 bases and J is missing 8 bases, with 8 bases of the junction outside any gene match. Its CDR3 holds 14 amino acids, cysteine through phenylalanine. Of the read, only the CDR3 DNA is kept; its 42 bases are in frame from base 1. Reading the germline V gene (reference sequence) gives CDR1 GTSNPN and CDR2 SVGIG.

RNA was extracted with the RNeasy kit and roughly 0.5 to 1 ug was reverse transcribed using random hexamers. The immunoSEQ multiplex PCR assay, covering 54 Vbeta and 13 Jbeta segments, was used to amplify TCR beta CDR3 regions. PCR amplification bias was corrected using a synthetic template baseline for primer optimization and computational correction. In the authors' own workflow: Only productive sequences were kept, with reads annotated to V, D and J genes according to IMGT and analyzed in immunoSEQ Analyzer. Clonality was calculated as one minus the Shannon entropy normalized by log2 of the number of productive unique sequences. Public and private clones were assessed among the 100 most prevalent clones of each patient and control. A clone was defined as Susac-specific if it was absent from the healthy and MS cohorts, from some 1,100 published viral clones and from other ImmuneACCESS disease sequences. TCRdb reanalyzed the raw reads on its own, using fastp at Q25 for trimming and MiXCR for clone calling, and kept in-frame beta chains. Entries are consolidated by CDR3 protein sequence, retaining the most common genes and DNA. The V and J calls reflect TCRdb's pipeline rather than the authors' work. The sample data list around 200,000 distinct CDR3 sequences, and 95% of these were observed just once. 0.082% of the sample rests with the top ten.

The rearranged chain carries TRBV30 and TRBJ1-2, with 8 bases aligning to TRBD1. The sequence was obtained from a human donor with multiple sclerosis. The sample comprised CD4+ T cells from PBMCs. The nucleotides read TGTGCCTGGAGTGTCCCAGGGGGCCCTAGGGGCTACACCTTC. The resulting protein is CAWSVPGGPRGYTF.